Here is one TCR beta chain with its context. The data originate from a study of blood T cell repertoires in COVID-19. Study summary: Italy, Spain and the United States were the sources of the convalescent and acute COVID-19 samples. The analysed material was cDNA or gDNA that came from T cells, B-cell-depleted T cells, or PBMCs.

Original handling: From reference gene primer amplification, estimates of nucleated cell counts were derived. The data were produced by immunoSEQ multiplex PCR, yet TCRdb's version contains in-frame clones alone and is incomplete. D and trimming come from the DNA, and the V and J calls and clone size come from that table. The data show some 120,000 clones, approximately 84% seen once. CDR1 is LNHDA, CDR2 SQIVND, per germline (reference sequence). This CDR3 is built from 15 residues. Trimming took off 4 bases at V and 5 bases at J, with 17 bases between the two ends. Sequenced material: peripheral blood. The V call is TRBV19, the J call TRBJ1-2; maybe TRBD1 (6 bases). This TCR derives from a man in his 70s with acute or convalescent COVID-19. CDR3 sequence: CASSTRQVAPYGYTF. The CDR3 DNA follows: TGTGCCAGTAGTACCCGACAGGTGGCCCCATATGGCTACACCTTC.